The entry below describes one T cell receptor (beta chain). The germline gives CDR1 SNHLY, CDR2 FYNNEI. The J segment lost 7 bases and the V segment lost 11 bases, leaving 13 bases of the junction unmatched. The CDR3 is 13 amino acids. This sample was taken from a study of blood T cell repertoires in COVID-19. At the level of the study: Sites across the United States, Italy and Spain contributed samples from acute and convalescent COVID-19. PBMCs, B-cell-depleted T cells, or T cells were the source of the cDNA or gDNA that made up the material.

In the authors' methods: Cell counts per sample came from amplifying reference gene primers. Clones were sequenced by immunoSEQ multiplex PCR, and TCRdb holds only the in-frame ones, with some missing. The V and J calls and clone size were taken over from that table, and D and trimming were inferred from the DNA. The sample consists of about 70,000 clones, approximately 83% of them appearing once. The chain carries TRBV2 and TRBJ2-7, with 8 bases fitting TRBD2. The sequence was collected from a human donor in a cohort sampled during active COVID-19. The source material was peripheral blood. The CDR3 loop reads CASRRGAPGEQYF. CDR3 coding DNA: TGTGCCTCCAGGCGGGGGGCGCCGGGGGAGCAGTACTTC.